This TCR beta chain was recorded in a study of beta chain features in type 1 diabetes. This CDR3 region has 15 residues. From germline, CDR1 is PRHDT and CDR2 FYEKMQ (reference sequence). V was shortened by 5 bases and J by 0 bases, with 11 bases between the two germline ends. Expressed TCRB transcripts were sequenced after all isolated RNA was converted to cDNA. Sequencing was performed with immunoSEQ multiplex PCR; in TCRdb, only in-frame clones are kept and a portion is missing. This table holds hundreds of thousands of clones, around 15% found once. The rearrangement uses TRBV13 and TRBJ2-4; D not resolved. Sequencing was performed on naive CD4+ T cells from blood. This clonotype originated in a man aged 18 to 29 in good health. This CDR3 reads CASSLNTLAKNIQYF. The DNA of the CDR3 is TGTGCCAGCAGCCTCAACACCCTAGCCAAAAACATTCAGTACTTC.